This T cell receptor (beta chain) is from a study of Ad26.COV2.S vaccination and SARS-CoV-2 variants (dated by TCRdb to 2020 to 2023). General notes on the study: Donors in the vaccine arm were drawn from COV1001, a phase I-IIa trial of Ad26.COV2.S in healthy adults that was multicentre, randomized, double-blind and placebo-controlled. Trial participants were randomized into five groups of five: low-dose or high-dose Ad26.COV2.S given once or twice, or placebo on both occasions. The TCR-sequenced set comprised around 32 samples: some 19 Ad26.COV2.S vaccine recipients, 5 placebo recipients and 8 SARS-CoV-2 convalescent individuals. Sequencing of the TCRbeta repertoire served to evaluate the specificity and breadth of SARS-CoV-2-reactive T cell receptors following Ad26.COV2.S vaccination. Investigators did not know the trial group allocation while performing experiments and assessing outcomes. Dosing of Ad26.COV2.S was intramuscular, at either 5x10^10 or 1x10^11 viral particles, delivered as one shot or as two shots spaced 56 days apart. General conclusions and limits of the study: The authors noted that the TCR breadth and depth analyses may have underestimated total T cell responses. After vaccination, substantial breadth of spike-specific CD8+ and CD4+ T cell responses was reported. The study lacked the statistical power to compare responses across vaccine doses or regimens. Higher spike-specific TCR breadth was observed in Ad26.COV2.S recipients than in placebo recipients (P = 0.0014). Vaccine and placebo recipients had similar non-spike TCR breadth, a finding consistent with the vaccine containing only spike.

The treatment or condition label for this specimen denotes: around 19 received Ad26.COV2.S at low or high dose, single or two shots; a few received placebo; per-sample allocation not given. For vaccine and placebo recipients, the sequenced repertoires came from samples collected on day 63 after the first injection. Between 29 July and 7 August 2020, Cohort 1b enrolled 25 adults aged 18-55 years at one site in Boston, USA. Ad26.COV2.S was a replication-incompetent adenovirus type 26 vector expressing a prefusion-stabilized SARS-CoV-2 spike protein from the original Wuhan strain. TCRbeta CDR3 regions were sequenced with the immunoSEQ Assay. After extraction, genomic DNA underwent amplification by bias-controlled multiplex PCR, followed by high-throughput sequencing. The original methods were these. To quantify the absolute abundance of each unique TCRbeta CDR3 region, sequences were collapsed and filtered. T cell fraction was estimated by normalization of TCRbeta template counts to usable DNA, with usable DNA being measured through amplification of reference genes present in all nucleated cells. Repertoire TCRs were annotated as SARS-CoV-2-specific by exact matching of V gene, CDR3 amino acid sequence and J gene to a known reactive TCR set. The reference SARS-CoV-2 TCR set came from MIRA and was filtered for enrichment in COVID-19-positive ImmuneCODE repertoires, removing public or cross-reactive TCRs. Using the MIRA antigens, annotated TCRs were further analysed by specific ORF or by position within an ORF. Breadth was defined as annotated unique rearrangements over total unique productive rearrangements; depth was the summed frequency of those rearrangements. TCR breadth was compared between groups using two-sided Wilcoxon rank-sum tests. TCRdb retrieved this table from immuneACCESS and kept in-frame rearrangements only. Not all clones are present; in checked studies, unresolved V genes account for under half, and no reason is known for the remainder. D and trimming were read from the DNA, whereas the V and J calls and clone size are those reported in that table. In this sample the table shows 400,000 to 500,000 clones, around 89% of which occur a single time. In total, the top ten clones hold about 3.5% of the sample.

The trim is 6 bases for V and 0 bases for J, with a gap of 3 bases between the germline ends. The germline V gene provides CDR1 SNHLY and CDR2 FYNNEI. Reading from cysteine to phenylalanine, the CDR3 counts 12 amino acids. Here the CDR3 DNA is all that survives: 36 bases in frame from base 1. With respect to this clone: What antigen it recognizes has not been identified. No per-base quality is available; no much larger clone lies one base away.

Here the sequenced sample was peripheral blood, taken in a trial of Ad26.COV2.S vaccine versus placebo. The rearranged chain carries TRBV2 and TRBJ1-5; confidence is insufficient to name the D gene. The receptor's source is a person aged 18-60 years who received the Ad26.COV2.S COVID-19 vaccine or a placebo. The bases are TGTGCCAGCAGCATTAGCAATCAGCCCCAGCATTTT. It specifies CASSISNQPQHF. With all but the CDR3 taken from the reference TRBV2 and TRBJ1-5 genes, the full variable domain is: EPEVTQTPSHQVTQMGQEVILRCVPISNHLYFYWYRQILGQKVEFLVSFYNNEISEKSEIFDDQFSVERPDGSNFTLKIRSTKLEDSAMYFCASSISNQPQHFGDGTRLSIL.